This TCR beta chain was recovered during a study of blood T cell repertoires in COVID-19. Study as a whole: T cells, B-cell-depleted T cells, or PBMCs provided the cDNA or gDNA that served as material.

Measured with immunoSEQ multiplex PCR; TCRdb has only the in-frame clones, and not every one. The repertoire holds some 240,000 clones, around 80% seen once, with approximately 1.3% in the top ten. Germline-derived CDR1 and CDR2 are SGHRS and YFSETQ. Unmatched junction bases numbered 7, after V lost 4 bases and J lost 9 bases. The length of the CDR3 is 14 residues. The clonotype originates from a woman aged 40 to 50 who had recovered from COVID-19. The sequencing sample was made of peripheral blood. This chain uses TRBV5-1 with TRBJ2-1; 10 bases fit TRBD2. CDR3 DNA: TGCGCCAGCAGCGTTAGCGGGGGGTTGGCTGAGCAGTTCTTC. As protein: CASSVSGGLAEQFF.